The 22 T cell receptor beta chains given below trace back to one sample, sequenced in a study of cytomegalovirus exposure and HLA in healthy donors. It was with 60 Vbeta and 13 Jbeta primers that the PCR ran. Assay: immunoSEQ multiplex PCR; the TCRdb copy retains only in-frame clones and omits some. The table lists over 150,000 clones, about four fifths of them singletons. The specimen was PBMCs. Every receptor here comes from a girl under 18 in good health and CMV-seropositive.

The rearrangement links TRBV5-1 to TRBJ2-2; 8 bases map to TRBD2. CDR3 length equals 16 residues. Germline V gene data show CDR1 as SGHRS and CDR2 as YFSETQ. After removal of 1 base from V and 3 bases from J, the junction contained 5 bases not matched to a gene. CDR3 sequence: CASSLYPRGDTGELFF. The CDR3 DNA reads TGCGCCAGCAGCTTGTACCCGCGGGGGGACACCGGGGAGCTGTTTTTT.

The DNA for the CDR3 is TGTGCCAGCAGTGACGGACAGGGGGAGACCCAGTACTTC. Its translation: CASSDGQGETQYF. The chain employs TRBV6-1 and TRBJ2-5; 9 bases align to TRBD1. Germline CDR1 and CDR2: MNHNS and SASEGT. After removal of 3 bases from V and 5 bases from J, the junction contained 1 base not matched to a gene. The CDR3 totals 13 residues.

This sequence joins TRBV6-1 and TRBJ2-7, with D maybe TRBD1 (5 bases). V was clipped by 5 bases and J by 1 base, with 12 bases between them. The CDR3 runs to 14 residues. Per germline, CDR1 MNHNS and CDR2 SASEGT. CDR3 region: CASSIQGPSYEQYF. The CDR3 DNA follows: TGTGCCAGCAGTATCCAGGGCCCATCCTACGAGCAGTACTTC.

The rearrangement links TRBV9 to TRBJ2-1; tentative D call: TRBD1 (6 bases). The V gene's germline CDR1 is SGDLS and CDR2 YYNGEE. The CDR3 has 15 amino acids. With 3 bases removed from V and 0 bases from J, the gap between germline ends came to 10 bases. For the CDR3, the DNA is TGTGCCAGCAGCGCCGACAGGCCCTCCTACAATGAGCAGTTCTTC. Amino acids: CASSADRPSYNEQFF.

This sequence joins TRBV7-9 and TRBJ2-7; 10 nucleotides agree with TRBD1. The CDR3 is made up of 15 amino acids. Germline CDR1 reads SEHNR; CDR2 reads FQNEAQ (reference sequence). Trimming cost V 5 bases and J 5 bases; bases outside gene matches: 9. The CDR3 region is CASSMLGTGVNEQYF. CDR3 sequence (DNA): TGTGCCAGCAGCATGCTAGGGACAGGGGTCAACGAGCAGTACTTC.

V and J are TRBV6-1 and TRBJ2-2; D ambiguous. Germline V gives CDR1 MNHNS, CDR2 SASEGT. V shed 0 bases and J shed 6 bases, with 11 bases lying between them. This CDR3 has 15 residues. CDR3 in amino acids: CASSEASRSPGELFF. CDR3 nucleotide sequence: TGTGCCAGCAGTGAAGCTTCCCGTTCTCCCGGGGAGCTGTTTTTT.

V usage is TRBV6-5 and J usage is TRBJ2-3; 8 nucleotides agree with TRBD2. V dropped 8 bases and J dropped 0; count of bases not matched to a gene: 7. CDR1 MNHEY and CDR2 SVGAGI come from the germline V gene. The CDR3 covers 15 residues. The CDR3 bases are TGTGCCAGCCGGATACTAGCGGAAAGCACAGATACGCAGTATTTT. Protein product: CASRILAESTDTQYF.

This chain connects TRBV13 to TRBJ2-4; TRBD2 aligns across 8 bases. After removal of 5 bases from V and 3 bases from J, the junction contained 6 bases not matched to a gene. The CDR3 sequence is 15 residues long. Germline loops: CDR1 PRHDT, CDR2 FYEKMQ (reference sequence). The CDR3 reads CASSLTGTSKNIQYF. The CDR3 DNA sequence: TGTGCCAGCAGCCTCACCGGGACTAGCAAAAACATTCAGTACTTC.

V is TRBV10-3 and J is TRBJ2-5; D unresolved. Trimming shortened V by 0 bases and J by 4 bases, and 6 bases separated the two germline ends. Germline CDR1 reads ENHRY; CDR2 reads SYGVKD. This CDR3 has 13 residues. This CDR3 is CAISESAPETQYF. The CDR3 DNA reads TGTGCCATCAGTGAGTCGGCTCCAGAGACCCAGTACTTC.

The chain couples TRBV6-1 to TRBJ2-1; 10 bases fit TRBD1. V lost 11 bases and J lost 6; bases outside the gene matches: 13. The CDR3 length is 15 residues. CDR1 and CDR2 (germline): MNHNS, SASEGT. The CDR3 loop is CAGNAGTGVGNEQFF. The DNA for the CDR3 is TGTGCCGGAAACGCGGGGACAGGGGTAGGCAATGAGCAGTTCTTC.

V usage is TRBV7-2 and J usage is TRBJ1-5, with a weak D call TRBD1 (6 bases). There are 15 residues in the CDR3. V dropped 5 bases and J dropped 5 bases, with 16 bases sitting between them. The germline V gene has CDR1 SGHTA and CDR2 FQGNSA. This CDR3 reads CASSRTAERYQPQHF. DNA of the CDR3: TGTGCCAGCAGCAGGACAGCGGAGAGGTATCAGCCCCAGCATTTT.

As to this clone: The same CDR3 also results from other DNA sequences found in this sample. The CDR3 is CASSRTSGGHYEQYF. In DNA form, the CDR3 reads TGTGCCAGCAGCCGCACTAGCGGGGGTCACTACGAGCAGTACTTC. The chain recombines TRBV11-3 with TRBJ2-7; 11 nucleotides line up with TRBD2. CDR3 size: 15 residues. Germline V CDR1 and CDR2: SGHNT, YENEEA. The ends lost 5 bases at V and 3 bases at J; junction bases unmatched: 6.

J is TRBJ2-3 and V is TRBV11-2; D perhaps matches TRBD2 (5 bases). The CDR3 contains 12 residues. Germline lookup yields CDR1 SGHAT and CDR2 FQNNGV. V dropped 1 base and J dropped 9 bases, with 8 bases sitting between them. The CDR3 nucleotides read TGTGCCAGCAGCTTAGCGGGGAACACGCAGTATTTT. It codes for CASSLAGNTQYF.

The chain recombines TRBV7-8 with TRBJ2-5; TRBD2 agrees at 7 bases. Germline V gene lookup returns CDR1 SGHVS and CDR2 FQNEAQ. Unmatched junction bases numbered 15, after V lost 1 base and J lost 4 bases. The CDR3 has 18 amino acids. The CDR3 DNA reads as TGTGCCAGCAGCTTAGGGGGGTGGTTAGCGGGCCGGGCAGAGACCCAGTACTTC. As protein: CASSLGGWLAGRAETQYF.

This sequence joins TRBV5-8 and TRBJ1-4; 7 bases are shared with TRBD1. V lost 2 bases to trimming and J lost 5 bases; unmatched junction nucleotides: 6. CDR3 length: 15 residues. The V gene's germline CDR1 is SGHTS and CDR2 YDEGEE. The CDR3: CASSLSGQSNEKLFF. Here the CDR3 DNA reads TGTGCCAGCAGCTTATCGGGACAGTCAAATGAAAAACTGTTTTTT.

The V and J genes are TRBV7-2 and TRBJ2-1, with TRBD1 as a possible D gene (5 bases). Looked up from germline, CDR1 is SGHTA and CDR2 is FQGNSA. The CDR3 is 12 amino acids. Deletions cut 4 bases from V and 5 bases from J, with 6 bases between. In DNA form, the CDR3 reads TGTGCCAGCAGCTGGACAAACAATGAGCAGTTCTTC. This codes for CASSWTNNEQFF.

The rearrangement uses TRBV11-2 and TRBJ2-2, with 7 bases fitting TRBD2. J gave up 5 bases and V 6 bases, and 6 bases lay outside the gene matches. Germline loops: CDR1 SGHAT, CDR2 FQNNGV. The CDR3 is 14 residues long. The CDR3: CASSRGGGTGELFF. CDR3 coding DNA: TGTGCCAGCAGTCGGGGCGGGGGAACCGGGGAGCTGTTTTTT.

The gene calls are TRBV18 and TRBJ2-1; possible D gene TRBD2, 7 bases. This CDR3 is 14 amino acids long. Trimming took off 2 bases at V and 9 bases at J, with 14 bases between the two ends. The germline gives CDR1 KGHSH, CDR2 LQKENI. The CDR3 protein is CASSPSRGGGEQFF. The CDR3 DNA sequence: TGTGCCAGCTCACCATCCCGGGGAGGGGGTGAGCAGTTCTTC.

The V call is TRBV6-1, the J call TRBJ1-1, with D unclear. Germline V gives CDR1 MNHNS, CDR2 SASEGT. V shed 5 bases and J shed 0 bases, with 7 bases lying between them. CDR3 length equals 13 residues. As DNA, the CDR3 is TGTGCCAGCAGTCCCCAGATGAACACTGAAGCTTTCTTT. Protein product: CASSPQMNTEAFF.

This clone turned up a few times. This chain links TRBV6-1 with TRBJ2-6, with 8 bases fitting TRBD1. The CDR3 is 16 residues long. Germline V CDR1 and CDR2: MNHNS, SASEGT. V lost 4 bases, J lost 7 bases, and 9 bases stayed unmatched. The CDR3 reads CASSAERQGLANVLTF. The CDR3 DNA reads as TGTGCCAGCAGTGCCGAACGACAGGGGTTAGCCAACGTCCTGACTTTC.

V usage is TRBV4-3 and J usage is TRBJ1-1, with TRBD1 as a possible D gene (5 bases). V shed 1 base and J shed 1 base, with 13 bases lying between them. The CDR3 loop spans 16 amino acids. Germline-derived CDR1 and CDR2 are LGHNA and YSLEER. The CDR3 sequence is CASSQGAGHTNTEAFF. The CDR3 DNA reads TGCGCCAGCAGCCAAGGAGCAGGACATACGAACACTGAAGCTTTCTTT.

The chain combines TRBV12-5 with TRBJ2-1; D uncertain. The CDR3 loop spans 12 amino acids. Trimming took off 3 bases at V and 9 bases at J, with 9 bases between the two ends. The germline V gene has CDR1 LGHNT and CDR2 FRNRAP. CDR3 protein: CASGLSRGEQFF. CDR3 bases: TGTGCTAGTGGTTTAAGTCGCGGTGAGCAGTTCTTC.